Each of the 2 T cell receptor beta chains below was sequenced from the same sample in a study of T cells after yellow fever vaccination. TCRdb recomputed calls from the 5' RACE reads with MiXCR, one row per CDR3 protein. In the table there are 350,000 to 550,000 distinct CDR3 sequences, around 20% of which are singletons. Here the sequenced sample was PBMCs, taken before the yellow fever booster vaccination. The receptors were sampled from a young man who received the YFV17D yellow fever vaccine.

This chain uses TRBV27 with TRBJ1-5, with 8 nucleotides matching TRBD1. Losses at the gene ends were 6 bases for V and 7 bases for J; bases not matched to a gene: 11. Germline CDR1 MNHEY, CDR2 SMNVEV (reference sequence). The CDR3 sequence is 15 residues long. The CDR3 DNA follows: TGTGCCAGCAGGGATAGGACAGGGTCCGACCAGCCCCAGCATTTT. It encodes CASRDRTGSDQPQHF.

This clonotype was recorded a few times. DNA of the CDR3: TGCAGTGCTAGCCACAGTTCGGGTACCCAGTACTTC. It specifies CSASHSSGTQYF. The chain has TRBV20-1 and TRBJ2-5, with D uncertain. The V end lost 3 bases, the J end lost 8 bases, and 13 bases lay between the germline ends. The germline V gene has CDR1 DFQATT and CDR2 SNEGSKA (reference sequence). The CDR3 extends over 12 amino acids.